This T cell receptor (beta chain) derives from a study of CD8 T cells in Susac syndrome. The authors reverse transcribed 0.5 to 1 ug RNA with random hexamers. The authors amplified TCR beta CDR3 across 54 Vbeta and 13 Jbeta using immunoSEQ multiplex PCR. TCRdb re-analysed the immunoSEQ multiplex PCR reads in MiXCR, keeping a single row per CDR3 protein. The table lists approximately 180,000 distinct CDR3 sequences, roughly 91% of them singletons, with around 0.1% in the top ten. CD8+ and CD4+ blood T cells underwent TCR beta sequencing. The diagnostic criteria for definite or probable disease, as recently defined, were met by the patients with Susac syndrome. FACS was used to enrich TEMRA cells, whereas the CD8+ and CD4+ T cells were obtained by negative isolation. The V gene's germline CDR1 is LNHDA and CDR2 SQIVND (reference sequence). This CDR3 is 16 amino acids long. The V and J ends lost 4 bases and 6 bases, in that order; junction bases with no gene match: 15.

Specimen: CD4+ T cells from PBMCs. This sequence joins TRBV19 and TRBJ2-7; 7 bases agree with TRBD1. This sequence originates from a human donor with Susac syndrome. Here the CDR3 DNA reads TGTGCCAGTAGTAAGGGGGCAGCCCTCCTCGCTTTCGAGCAGTACTTC. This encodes CASSKGAALLAFEQYF.